Each of the 12 T cell receptor beta chains below was sequenced from the same sample in a study of T cell responses to AZD1222 COVID-19 vaccine. The protocol was immunoSEQ multiplex PCR, while the TCRdb copy is restricted to in-frame clones and leaves out a portion. Here the sample spans more than 85,000 clones, roughly 89% being singletons. The sequenced sample was peripheral blood, obtained 28 days after the second AZD1222 dose. These receptors all stem from an adult who received the AZD1222 COVID-19 vaccine.

This sequence joins TRBV7-8 and TRBJ2-4; D is perhaps TRBD1 or TRBD2 (6 bases each). V was trimmed by 5 bases and J by 7 bases, leaving 21 bases between them. The CDR3 is made up of 16 amino acids. Germline CDR1 SGHVS, CDR2 FQNEAQ. This CDR3 is CASSPGPRGRRNIQYF. CDR3 in DNA: TGTGCCAGCAGCCCAGGCCCGAGGGGGAGGCGGAACATTCAGTACTTC.

This clone occurred once. The V gene is TRBV3-1 (or the pseudogene TRBV3-2), the J gene TRBJ2-5; 8 bases match TRBD1. V shed 2 bases and J 2 bases; nucleotides not matched to a gene: 10. The CDR3 has 17 amino acids. CDR1 and CDR2 from the germline V gene are LGHDT and YNNKEL (reference sequence). CDR3: CASSQLRMDRAQETQYF. CDR3 in DNA: TGTGCCAGCAGCCAACTGAGGATGGACAGGGCACAAGAGACCCAGTACTTC.

This sequence joins TRBV2 and TRBJ1-6; D might be TRBD1 (6 bases). The V gene lost 7 bases and the J gene lost 10 bases, with 17 bases spanning the gap. The CDR3 length is 14 residues. The germline gives CDR1 SNHLY, CDR2 FYNNEI. The CDR3 loop is CASTEARGESPLHF. CDR3 DNA: TGTGCCAGCACCGAGGCCAGGGGAGAGTCACCCCTCCACTTT.

This chain joins TRBV13 and TRBJ1-2; 7 nucleotides align to TRBD1. With 4 bases clipped from V and 6 bases from J, the junction kept 8 bases outside the gene matches. Germline CDR1 PRHDT, CDR2 FYEKMQ (reference sequence). The CDR3 is made up of 14 amino acids. CDR3 sequence reads: CASSSRPRGDGYTF. DNA for the CDR3: TGTGCCAGCAGCTCCCGACCCAGGGGGGATGGCTACACCTTC.

The chain uses TRBV19 and TRBJ1-1; 9 bases fit TRBD1. In germline, CDR1 is LNHDA, CDR2 SQIVND (reference sequence). The junction had 3 bases not matched to a gene; V was cut back by 4 bases and J by 0 bases. This CDR3 has 15 residues. The CDR3 DNA reads as TGTGCCAGTAGTAGAGACAGGGGGATGAACACTGAAGCTTTCTTT. Protein product: CASSRDRGMNTEAFF. Drawing the rest from reference TRBV19 and TRBJ1-1, the complete variable domain is DGGITQSPKYLFRKEGQNVTLSCEQNLNHDAMYWYRQDPGQGLRLIYYSQIVNDFQKGDIAEGYSVSREKKESFPLTVTSAQKNPTAFYLCASSRDRGMNTEAFFGQGTRLTVV.

J is TRBJ2-2 and V is TRBV2, with D maybe TRBD2 (6 bases). The CDR3 spans 16 residues. Germline V lookup: CDR1 SNHLY, CDR2 FYNNEI. V shed 5 bases and J shed 0 bases, with 13 bases lying between them. This chain's CDR3 is CASSRLAIANTGELFF. The CDR3 DNA sequence: TGTGCCAGCAGTCGCCTAGCGATAGCGAACACCGGGGAGCTGTTTTTT. The complete variable domain, with remaining parts taken from reference TRBV2 and TRBJ2-2, reads EPEVTQTPSHQVTQMGQEVILRCVPISNHLYFYWYRQILGQKVEFLVSFYNNEISEKSEIFDDQFSVERPDGSNFTLKIRSTKLEDSAMYFCASSRLAIANTGELFFGEGSRLTVL.

The chain links TRBV3-1 (or the pseudogene TRBV3-2) to TRBJ2-2, with 12 bases aligning to TRBD2. J was trimmed by 5 bases and V by 3 bases; bases with no gene match: 10. The CDR3 has 18 residues. CDR1 LGHDT and CDR2 YNNKEL come from the germline V gene (reference sequence). The CDR3 is CASSQWTSGARRTGELFF. In DNA, the CDR3 is TGTGCCAGCAGCCAGTGGACTAGCGGGGCAAGGCGGACCGGGGAGCTGTTTTTT.

The CDR3 sequence: CASSWGAGVQPQHF. CDR3 nucleotides: TGTGCCAGCAGTTGGGGCGCGGGAGTACAGCCCCAGCATTTT. This rearrangement joins TRBV27 to TRBJ1-5; maybe TRBD1 (5 bases). Germline lookup yields CDR1 MNHEY and CDR2 SMNVEV (reference sequence). The CDR3 has 14 amino acids. The V and J ends lost 4 bases and 7 bases respectively, with 14 bases between them.

The V call is TRBV10-3, the J call TRBJ2-1, with TRBD1 matching over 12 bases. V lost 9 bases, J lost 8 bases, and 8 bases stayed unmatched. The germline V gene encodes CDR1 ENHRY and CDR2 SYGVKD. The CDR3 totals 14 residues. CDR3 sequence: CAITGTGGGDEQFF. The DNA for the CDR3 is TGTGCCATAACCGGGACAGGGGGCGGGGATGAGCAGTTCTTC.

The chain combines TRBV7-2 with TRBJ2-3, with 13 nucleotides matching TRBD2. The CDR3 is made up of 16 amino acids. With V trimmed by 5 bases and J by 6 bases, 8 bases remained unmatched. Looked up from germline, CDR1 is SGHTA and CDR2 is FQGNSA. The CDR3 DNA reads as TGTGCCAGCAGCATCCAACTAGCGGGGGGGCTTGATACGCAGTATTTT. This codes for CASSIQLAGGLDTQYF.

The chain carries TRBV7-2 and TRBJ2-1, with TRBD2 matching over 7 bases. With V trimmed by 4 bases and J by 4 bases, 16 bases remained unmatched. Germline V gene lookup returns CDR1 SGHTA and CDR2 FQGNSA. The CDR3 contains 18 residues. CDR3 sequence: CASSSSFQAGKFYNEQFF. For the CDR3, the DNA is TGTGCCAGCAGCTCATCATTCCAAGCGGGAAAATTTTACAATGAGCAGTTCTTC. The complete variable domain, with remaining parts taken from reference TRBV7-2 and TRBJ2-1, reads GAGVSQSPSNKVTEKGKDVELRCDPISGHTALYWYRQSLGQGLEFLIYFQGNSAPDKSGLPSDRFSAERTGGSVSTLTIQRTQQEDSAVYLCASSSSFQAGKFYNEQFFGPGTRLTVL.

This clone appeared once. The chain links TRBV3-1 (or the pseudogene TRBV3-2) to TRBJ2-4; maybe TRBD2 (5 bases). Per the germline V gene, CDR1 is LGHDT and CDR2 is YNNKEL (reference sequence). This CDR3 has 16 amino acids. V lost 0 bases to trimming and J lost 1 base, with 10 bases between them. CDR3 sequence (DNA): TGTGCCAGCAGCCAAGATACGGGAATGGCCAAAAACATTCAGTACTTC. The encoded protein is CASSQDTGMAKNIQYF.